These 23 T cell receptor beta chains originate from one sample sequenced in a study of vaccination and CD4 T cells after COVID-19. With the Oncomine TCR Beta short-read assay, DNA from cultured CD4+ T cells was sequenced. TCRdb re-analysed the PCR reads in MiXCR, keeping a single row per CDR3 protein. The sample holds about 11,000 distinct CDR3 sequences, just under 75% seen once. These receptors' targets are unknown. Noted treatment: approximately 11-day PBMC culture with coronavirus spike peptide pools or control peptides (ViraFEST assay). What was sequenced was CD4+ T cells from blood, cultured in vitro. The origin of the receptors is a human donor who had recovered from COVID-19.

The chain uses TRBV2 and TRBJ1-5; weak D call: TRBD1 (5 bases). Trimming took 6 bases from V and 7 from J, leaving 13 bases between them. The germline CDR1 and CDR2 sequences are SNHLY and FYNNEI. The CDR3 runs 13 residues. The CDR3, as DNA: TGTGCCAGCAGGGGGGGTGCGAACCAGCCCCAGCATTTT. This translates into CASRGGANQPQHF.

The V and J genes are TRBV6-5 and TRBJ1-1; D gene uncertain. V was clipped by 0 bases and J by 5 bases, with 7 bases between them. CDR3 length equals 13 residues. Germline V lookup: CDR1 MNHEY, CDR2 SVGAGI. CDR3 coding DNA: TGTGCCAGCAGTTACTCCGGAGGGACTGAAGCTTTCTTT. Protein product: CASSYSGGTEAFF.

This clonotype is medium-sized (0.01 to 0.1%). The V gene is TRBV7-2, the J gene TRBJ1-5; D may be TRBD1 (5 bases). CDR1 and CDR2 from the germline V gene are SGHTA and FQGNSA. V was cut by 4 bases and J by 0 bases, with 7 bases left in between. There are 14 residues in the CDR3. The CDR3 sequence: CASSSQGSNQPQHF. The DNA for the CDR3 is TGTGCCAGCAGCTCCCAGGGTAGCAATCAGCCCCAGCATTTT.

The rearrangement joins TRBV27 to TRBJ1-5; D is undetermined. V lost 8 bases and J 2 bases, leaving 13 bases between the germline ends. The CDR3 extends over 14 amino acids. The germline gives CDR1 MNHEY, CDR2 SMNVEV (reference sequence). The CDR3 nucleotides read TGTGCCAGCGGGTGGAGGTCGGGCAATCAGCCCCAGCATTTT. Amino acid sequence: CASGWRSGNQPQHF.

The chain couples TRBV20-1 to TRBJ2-5, with D tentatively TRBD1 (5 bases). The CDR3 totals 13 residues. The V end was cut by 4 bases, the J end by 1 base, with 10 bases between. Looked up from germline, CDR1 is DFQATT and CDR2 is SNEGSKA (reference sequence). Here the CDR3 reads CSATMGLQETQYF. The CDR3 coding sequence is TGCAGTGCTACTATGGGGCTCCAAGAGACCCAGTACTTC.

The chain uses TRBV19 and TRBJ1-1; maybe TRBD1 (6 bases). This CDR3 has 14 amino acids. Trimming left V 6 bases short and J 5 bases short, with 16 bases between. Germline CDR1 reads LNHDA; CDR2 reads SQIVND (reference sequence). CDR3 bases: TGTGCCAGTAGCATGGGCAGGGGAGGAACTGAAGCTTTCTTT. Residues: CASSMGRGGTEAFF.

This chain uses TRBV7-9 with TRBJ2-5, with D possibly TRBD1 on 6 matching bases. The V gene lost 11 bases and the J gene lost 5 bases, with 18 bases spanning the gap. This CDR3 has 13 amino acids. Germline CDR1 and CDR2: SEHNR and FQNEAQ (reference sequence). CDR3 protein: CAGEDSRGETQYF. DNA for the CDR3: TGTGCCGGCGAGGACAGCAGAGGGGAGACCCAGTACTTC.

V is TRBV20-1 and J is TRBJ2-1; TRBD1 is a possible D gene (6 bases). The CDR3 is 16 amino acids. Germline CDR1 and CDR2: DFQATT and SNEGSKA (reference sequence). Trimming took 3 bases from V and 4 from J, leaving 19 bases between them. CDR3 sequence reads: CSASGSGAPPYNEQFF. The DNA for the CDR3 is TGCAGTGCTAGCGGTTCAGGGGCCCCGCCATACAATGAGCAGTTCTTC.

This clonotype is a singleton in its sample. The V call is TRBV7-2, the J call TRBJ2-2; 7 bases fit TRBD1. Per germline, CDR1 SGHTA and CDR2 FQGNSA. V shed 1 base and J 5 bases; nucleotides not matched to a gene: 13. The CDR3 has 18 amino acids. CDR3 sequence: CASSLVSRTGGRTGELFF. CDR3 coding DNA: TGTGCCAGCAGCTTAGTATCCAGGACAGGTGGGAGAACCGGGGAGCTGTTTTTT.

The chain is built from TRBV28 and TRBJ1-2; maybe TRBD1 (5 bases). V was cut by 6 bases and J by 5 bases, with 19 bases left in between. The germline CDR1 and CDR2 sequences are MDHEN and SYDVKM. There are 15 residues in the CDR3. DNA for the CDR3: TGTGCCAGCAGGTCTACAGGACCAAGGCTATATGGCTACACCTTC. This codes for CASRSTGPRLYGYTF.

By sample fraction, this clonotype is medium-sized. The V gene is TRBV5-1, the J gene TRBJ2-5, with TRBD2 identical over 11 bases. V lost 0 bases, J lost 2 bases, and 3 bases stayed unmatched. The CDR3 covers 16 residues. Per the germline V gene, CDR1 is SGHRS and CDR2 is YFSETQ. Here the CDR3 DNA reads TGCGCCAGCAGCTTGGTATTAGCGGGAGGGCAAGAGACCCAGTACTTC. Protein product: CASSLVLAGGQETQYF.

The genes are TRBV15 and TRBJ1-4; TRBD1 matches at 9 bases. CDR3 length equals 18 residues. The V and J ends lost 4 bases and 8 bases, in that order; junction bases with no gene match: 17. In germline, CDR1 is LNHNV, CDR2 YYDKDF (reference sequence). This CDR3 reads CATSTHGTGTGRREKLFF. CDR3 nucleotides: TGTGCCACCAGCACGCACGGGACAGGGACGGGGAGACGGGAAAAACTGTTTTTT.

The chain employs TRBV20-1 and TRBJ1-1, with no clear D. Germline V CDR1 and CDR2: DFQATT, SNEGSKA (reference sequence). CDR3 length equals 14 residues. Trimming stripped 6 bases from V and 0 bases from J, with 14 bases between. In nucleotides, the CDR3 is TGCAGTGCGAGAAGACGGGGAATGAACACTGAAGCTTTCTTT. Protein: CSARRRGMNTEAFF.

This rearrangement joins TRBV6-5 to TRBJ2-3; D remains ambiguous. The V end lost 2 bases, the J end lost 4 bases, and 4 bases lay between the germline ends. CDR1 is MNHEY and CDR2 is SVGAGI in the germline V gene. CDR3 length: 12 residues. The CDR3 bases are TGTGCCAGCAGTTACAGGGCAGATACGCAGTATTTT. Its protein is CASSYRADTQYF.

The genes are TRBV7-2 and TRBJ1-2; no firm D call. Germline CDR1 is SGHTA and CDR2 is FQGNSA. V was trimmed by 7 bases and J by 4 bases, leaving 19 bases between them. This CDR3 region has 15 residues. CDR3 residues: CASIPNRELPYGYTF. The DNA of the CDR3 is TGTGCCAGCATCCCGAACCGGGAACTGCCCTATGGCTACACCTTC.

The CDR3 loop is CARSDRYYGYTF. CDR3 sequence (DNA): TGTGCCAGGAGCGACAGATACTATGGCTACACCTTC. The gene calls are TRBV6-1 and TRBJ1-2; the D gene is possibly TRBD1 (5 bases). CDR3 size: 12 residues. Germline loops: CDR1 MNHNS, CDR2 SASEGT. The V end lost 9 bases, the J end lost 3 bases, and 11 bases lay between the germline ends.

The chain combines TRBV27 with TRBJ1-2, with no clear D. Trimming took 4 bases from V and 8 from J, leaving 17 bases between them. The CDR3 covers 14 residues. Germline V lookup: CDR1 MNHEY, CDR2 SMNVEV (reference sequence). Written as DNA, the CDR3 is TGTGCCAGCAGTTCGCTGGACCCGACGTGGGGCTACACCTTC. Its translation: CASSSLDPTWGYTF.

This chain joins TRBV5-4 and TRBJ1-2; D is unclear. Trimming removed 5 bases from V and 0 bases from J, with 20 bases in between. The CDR3 runs to 17 residues. Germline V gene lookup returns CDR1 SGHNT and CDR2 YYREEE (reference sequence). The chain's CDR3 is CASRRMERAQANYGYTF. DNA of the CDR3: TGTGCCAGCAGGCGAATGGAGAGGGCCCAAGCTAACTATGGCTACACCTTC.

The chain joins TRBV27 to TRBJ1-5; D ambiguous. Germline V gene lookup returns CDR1 MNHEY and CDR2 SMNVEV (reference sequence). The CDR3 is made up of 14 amino acids. Between the trimmed V and J ends, which lost 5 bases and 0 bases, there was a span of 8 bases. The CDR3 reads CASSRIDSNQPQHF. The CDR3 DNA is TGTGCCAGCAGTCGGATTGATAGCAATCAGCCCCAGCATTTT.

This clonotype counts as medium-sized. J is TRBJ1-1 and V is TRBV20-1; possible D gene TRBD1, 6 bases. From germline, CDR1 is DFQATT and CDR2 SNEGSKA (reference sequence). V was cut by 2 bases and J by 0 bases, with 16 bases left in between. The CDR3 has 16 residues. As DNA, the CDR3 is TGCAGTGCTAGATCGTACCACAGGGCCCTGAACACTGAAGCTTTCTTT. Its translation is CSARSYHRALNTEAFF.

V gene TRBV28 combines with J gene TRBJ1-1, with D uncertain. The CDR3 totals 16 residues. CDR1 and CDR2 from the germline V gene are MDHEN and SYDVKM. V shed 6 bases and J shed 4 bases, with 21 bases lying between them. The CDR3 reads CASSRPGRGSGTEAFF. In nucleotides, the CDR3 is TGTGCCAGCAGCCGTCCTGGCCGGGGTTCGGGCACTGAAGCTTTCTTT.

The chain employs TRBV20-1 and TRBJ1-1; TRBD1 might be the D (6 bases). The CDR3 extends over 14 amino acids. Trimming left V 2 bases short and J 4 bases short, with 14 bases between. Germline values: CDR1 DFQATT, CDR2 SNEGSKA (reference sequence). DNA of the CDR3: TGCAGTGCTAGAAAAAGTCTGGGGGCCACTGAAGCTTTCTTT. It codes for CSARKSLGATEAFF.

The gene calls are TRBV28 and TRBJ1-5, with D perhaps matching TRBD1 (5 bases). V lost 3 bases and J 6 bases, leaving 12 bases between the germline ends. From germline, CDR1 is MDHEN and CDR2 SYDVKM. The CDR3 has 14 amino acids. DNA of the CDR3: TGTGCCAGCAGTTTGATTAGGGGTGGTCAGCCCCAGCATTTT. It translates to CASSLIRGGQPQHF. Together with reference TRBV28 and TRBJ1-5, the CDR3 gives the full variable domain: DVKVTQSSRYLVKRTGEKVFLECVQDMDHENMFWYRQDPGLGLRLIYFSYDVKMKEKGDIPEGYSVSREKKERFSLILESASTNQTSMYLCASSLIRGGQPQHFGDGTRLSIL.